The rows below give T cell receptor beta chains drawn from one sample of a study of blood T cell repertoires in COVID-19. Sequencing used immunoSEQ multiplex PCR; TCRdb keeps in-frame clones, though not all of them. The table has about 400,000 clones, approximately 90% seen once; the top ten hold about 4.5%. What was sequenced was peripheral blood. The receptors shown here come from a woman between 25 and 40 years old with acute or convalescent COVID-19. CDR3s include the opening cysteine and the closing phenylalanine or tryptophan. A D gene is named only where the DNA matches it firmly. Not every row has a clone size; where given, it reads once, few, many or a size class.

v_call	d_call	j_call	clone_size	cdr3_aa	cdr3_nt
TRBV7-6	NA	TRBJ2-6	NA	CASSLQTTGANVLTF	TGTGCCAGCAGCTTACAGACAACTGGGGCCAACGTCCTGACTTTC
TRBV30	NA	TRBJ2-1	NA	CAWSAGHRMYNEQFF	TGTGCCTGGAGTGCCGGCCACAGGATGTACAATGAGCAGTTCTTC
TRBV5-1	NA	TRBJ2-7	NA	CASRPWGQGNAEQYF	TGCGCCAGCCGACCCTGGGGTCAGGGGAACGCCGAGCAGTACTTC
TRBV18	TRBD1	TRBJ1-5	many	CASSPDSGTGDGQPQHF	TGTGCCAGCTCACCTGATTCCGGGACAGGGGATGGGCAGCCCCAGCATTTT
TRBV5-1	TRBD2	TRBJ2-1	NA	CASSFRLAGGHNEQFF	TGCGCCAGCAGCTTTCGACTAGCGGGGGGCCACAATGAGCAGTTCTTC
TRBV6-4	TRBD2	TRBJ2-3	NA	CASSETSGGAIDTQYF	TGTGCCAGCAGTGAGACTAGCGGGGGGGCCATCGATACGCAGTATTTT
TRBV6-5	NA	TRBJ1-2	NA	CATGQGYAYGYTF	TGTGCCACAGGGCAGGGTTATGCCTATGGCTACACCTTC
TRBV19	TRBD1	TRBJ1-2	NA	CASSFPTGGDYGYTF	TGTGCCAGTAGTTTCCCGACAGGGGGAGACTATGGCTACACCTTC
TRBV9	TRBD2	TRBJ2-2	NA	CASSGLAGGQNTGELFF	TGTGCCAGCAGCGGTCTAGCGGGGGGGCAGAACACCGGGGAGCTGTTTTTT
TRBV3-1/TRBV3-2	NA	TRBJ2-5	NA	CASSHQRAGLETQYF	TGTGCCAGCAGCCATCAAAGGGCGGGTTTAGAGACCCAGTACTTC
TRBV19	NA	TRBJ2-1	NA	CASSTADSYNEQFF	TGTGCCAGTAGTACCGCGGACAGCTACAATGAGCAGTTCTTC
TRBV5-4	TRBD1	TRBJ2-7	NA	CASSTSRTGPYEQYF	TGTGCCAGCAGCACGAGCCGGACAGGGCCCTACGAGCAGTACTTC
TRBV27	TRBD1	TRBJ1-1	NA	CASRGTGAMNTEAFF	TGTGCCAGCAGGGGGACAGGAGCCATGAACACTGAAGCTTTCTTT
TRBV10-1	TRBD2	TRBJ2-1	NA	CASSDPNNQRGGFGEQFF	TGCGCCAGCAGTGACCCTAATAATCAGCGGGGGGGCTTTGGTGAGCAGTTCTTC
TRBV19	TRBD1	TRBJ2-3	NA	CASSDRGETDTQYF	TGTGCCAGTAGCGACAGGGGGGAAACAGATACGCAGTATTTT
TRBV27	NA	TRBJ2-2	NA	CASSSYSTGELFF	TGTGCCAGCAGTTCGTACAGCACCGGGGAGCTGTTTTTT
TRBV25-1	TRBD1	TRBJ1-1	NA	CASSGSGGTEAFF	TGTGCCAGCAGTGGGTCAGGGGGGACTGAAGCTTTCTTT
TRBV30	NA	TRBJ2-5	NA	CAWSDGLGETQYF	TGTGCCTGGAGTGATGGACTGGGAGAGACCCAGTACTTC
TRBV24-1	TRBD1	TRBJ2-1	NA	CATSALESGTGVYNEQFF	TGTGCCACCAGTGCCCTCGAATCCGGGACAGGGGTTTACAATGAGCAGTTCTTC
TRBV11-2	NA	TRBJ1-3	once	CASSLSQVYNTIYF	TGTGCCAGCAGCTTATCCCAGGTTTACAACACCATATATTTT